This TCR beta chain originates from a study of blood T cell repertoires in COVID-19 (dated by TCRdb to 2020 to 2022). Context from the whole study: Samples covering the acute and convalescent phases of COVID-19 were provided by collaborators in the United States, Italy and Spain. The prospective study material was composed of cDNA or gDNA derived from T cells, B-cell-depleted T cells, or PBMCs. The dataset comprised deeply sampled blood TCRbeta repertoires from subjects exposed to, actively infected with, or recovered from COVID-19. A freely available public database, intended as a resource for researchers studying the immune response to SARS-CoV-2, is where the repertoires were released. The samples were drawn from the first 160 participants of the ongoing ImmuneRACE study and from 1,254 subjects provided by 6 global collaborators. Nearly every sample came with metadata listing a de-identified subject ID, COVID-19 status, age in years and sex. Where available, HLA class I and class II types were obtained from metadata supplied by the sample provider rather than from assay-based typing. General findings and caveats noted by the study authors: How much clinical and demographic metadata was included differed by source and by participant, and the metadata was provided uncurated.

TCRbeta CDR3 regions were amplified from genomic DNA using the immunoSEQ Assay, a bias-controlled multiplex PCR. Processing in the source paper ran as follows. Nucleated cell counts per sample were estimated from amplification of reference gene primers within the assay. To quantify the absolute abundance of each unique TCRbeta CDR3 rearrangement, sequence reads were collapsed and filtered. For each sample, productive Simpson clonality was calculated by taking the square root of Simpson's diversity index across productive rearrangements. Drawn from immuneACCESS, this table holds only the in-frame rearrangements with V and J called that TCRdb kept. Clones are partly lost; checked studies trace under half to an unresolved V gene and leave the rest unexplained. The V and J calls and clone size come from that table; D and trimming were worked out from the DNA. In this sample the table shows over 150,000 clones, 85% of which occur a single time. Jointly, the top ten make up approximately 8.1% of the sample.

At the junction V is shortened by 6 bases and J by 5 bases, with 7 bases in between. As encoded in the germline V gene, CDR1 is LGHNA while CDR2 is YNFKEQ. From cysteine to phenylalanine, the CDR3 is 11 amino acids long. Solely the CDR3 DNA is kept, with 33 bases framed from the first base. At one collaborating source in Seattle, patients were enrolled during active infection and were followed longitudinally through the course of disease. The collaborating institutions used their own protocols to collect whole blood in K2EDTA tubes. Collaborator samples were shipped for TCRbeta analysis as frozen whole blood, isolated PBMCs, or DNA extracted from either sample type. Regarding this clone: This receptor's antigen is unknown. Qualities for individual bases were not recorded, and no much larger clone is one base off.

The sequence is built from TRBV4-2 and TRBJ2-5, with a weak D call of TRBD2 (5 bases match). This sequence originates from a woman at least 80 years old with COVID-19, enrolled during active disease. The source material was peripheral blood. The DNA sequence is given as TGTGCCAGCAGGTCGGGGGAGACCCAGTACTTC. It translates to CASRSGETQYF.